Sequencing of this T cell receptor (beta chain) was carried out in a study of blood T cell repertoires in COVID-19. Study background: Specimens from acute and convalescent COVID-19 originated in the United States, Italy and Spain.

The CDR3 spans 14 residues. V was pared by 3 bases and J by 7 bases, with 5 bases of the junction left unmatched. Germline V gene lookup returns CDR1 LGHNA and CDR2 YSLEER. Clones were read by immunoSEQ multiplex PCR, and TCRdb kept only the in-frame ones, dropping some. This sample has some 190,000 clones; more than 75% occur once, and the top ten carry less than 5.5%. This chain uses TRBV4-3 with TRBJ2-2, with 7 bases lining up with TRBD1. This sequence was found in a woman at least 80 years old with acute or convalescent COVID-19. Sequenced: peripheral blood. The CDR3 coding sequence is TGCGCCAGCAGCCAGCTAGGGGGCATCGGGGAGCTGTTTTTT. This gives the protein CASSQLGGIGELFF.